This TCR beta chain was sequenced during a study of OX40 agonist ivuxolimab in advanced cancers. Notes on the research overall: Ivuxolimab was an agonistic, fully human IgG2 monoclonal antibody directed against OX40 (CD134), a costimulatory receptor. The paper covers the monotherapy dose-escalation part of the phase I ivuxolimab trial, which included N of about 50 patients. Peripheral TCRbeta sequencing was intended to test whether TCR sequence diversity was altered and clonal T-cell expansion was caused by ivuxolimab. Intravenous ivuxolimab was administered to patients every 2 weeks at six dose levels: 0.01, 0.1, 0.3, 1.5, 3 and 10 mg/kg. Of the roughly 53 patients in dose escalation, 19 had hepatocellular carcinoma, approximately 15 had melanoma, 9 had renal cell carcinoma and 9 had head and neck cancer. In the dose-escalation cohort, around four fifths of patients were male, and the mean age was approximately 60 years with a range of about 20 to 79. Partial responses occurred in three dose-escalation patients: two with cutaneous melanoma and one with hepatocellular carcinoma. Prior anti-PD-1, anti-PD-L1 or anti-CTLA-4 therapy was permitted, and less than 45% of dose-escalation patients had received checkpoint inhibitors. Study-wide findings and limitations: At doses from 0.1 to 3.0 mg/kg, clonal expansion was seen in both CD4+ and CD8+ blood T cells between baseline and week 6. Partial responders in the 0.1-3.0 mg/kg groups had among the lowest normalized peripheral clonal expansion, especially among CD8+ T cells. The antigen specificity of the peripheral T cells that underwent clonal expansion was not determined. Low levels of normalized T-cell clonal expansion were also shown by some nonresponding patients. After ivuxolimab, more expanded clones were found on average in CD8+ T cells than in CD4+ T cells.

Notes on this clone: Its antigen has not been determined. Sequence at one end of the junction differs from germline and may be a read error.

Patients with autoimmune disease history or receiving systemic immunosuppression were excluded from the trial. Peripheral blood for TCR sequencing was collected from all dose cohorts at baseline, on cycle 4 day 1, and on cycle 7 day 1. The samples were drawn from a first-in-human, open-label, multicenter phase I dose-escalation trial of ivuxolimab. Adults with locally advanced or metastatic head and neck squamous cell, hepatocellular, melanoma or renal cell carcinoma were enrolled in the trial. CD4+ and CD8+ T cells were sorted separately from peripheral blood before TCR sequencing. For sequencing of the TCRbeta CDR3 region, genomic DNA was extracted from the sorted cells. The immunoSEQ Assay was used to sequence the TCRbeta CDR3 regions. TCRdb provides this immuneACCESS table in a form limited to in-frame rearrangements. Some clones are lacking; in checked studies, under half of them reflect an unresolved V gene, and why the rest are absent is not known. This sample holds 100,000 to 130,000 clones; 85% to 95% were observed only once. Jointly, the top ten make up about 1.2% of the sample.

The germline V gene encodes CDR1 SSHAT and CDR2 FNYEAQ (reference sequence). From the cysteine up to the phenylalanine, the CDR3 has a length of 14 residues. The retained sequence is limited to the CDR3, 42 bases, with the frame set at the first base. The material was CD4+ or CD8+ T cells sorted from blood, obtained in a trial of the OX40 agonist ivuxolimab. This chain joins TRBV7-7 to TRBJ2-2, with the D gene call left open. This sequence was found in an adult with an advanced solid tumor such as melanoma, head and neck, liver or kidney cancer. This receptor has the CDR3 CASSLEIHTGELFF. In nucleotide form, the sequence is TGTGCTAGCAGCTTAGAGATCCACACCGGGGAGCTGTTTTTT.